The 9 T cell receptor beta chains in this list originate from one sample, sequenced in a study of T cells after yellow fever vaccination. One entry per CDR3 protein results from TCRdb running MiXCR on the 5' RACE reads. The table has a few hundred thousand distinct CDR3 sequences, 4.1% seen once. The sequenced sample was PBMCs, obtained 5 days after the yellow fever booster vaccination. The receptors come from a man aged 18-30 years who received the YFV17D yellow fever vaccine.

There are many counts of this clonotype. The chain is built from TRBV10-3 and TRBJ1-1; 10 bases align to TRBD1. The J segment lost 5 bases and the V segment lost 3 bases, leaving 9 bases of the junction unmatched. Germline V gene sequence: CDR1 ENHRY, CDR2 SYGVKD. This CDR3 region has 16 residues. In DNA form, the CDR3 reads TGTGCCATCAGTGACGGGGACAGGGGCGGAGAGACTGAAGCTTTCTTT. Amino acid sequence: CAISDGDRGGETEAFF.

A few counts support this clonotype. This sequence joins TRBV18 and TRBJ2-7; D is possibly TRBD2 (6 bases). The V gene's germline CDR1 is KGHSH and CDR2 LQKENI. The CDR3 totals 12 residues. V was cut by 3 bases and J by 8 bases, with 11 bases left in between. The CDR3 here is CASSPTSFKQYF. The CDR3 DNA follows: TGTGCCAGCTCACCGACTAGTTTCAAGCAGTACTTC.

This clonotype has a handful of counts. The chain employs TRBV4-1 and TRBJ1-5; D is unresolved. The V and J ends lost 3 bases and 1 base respectively, with 13 bases between them. The CDR3 has 16 residues. Germline V CDR1 and CDR2: MGHRA, YSYEKL. The CDR3 loop reads CASSHGGSPSNQPQHF. The CDR3 coding sequence is TGCGCCAGCAGCCATGGTGGGTCCCCCAGCAATCAGCCCCAGCATTTT.

This clonotype was picked up many times. The chain's CDR3 is CSVEAGRGGRDEQFF. Written as DNA, the CDR3 is TGCAGCGTTGAAGCAGGGCGCGGGGGGCGCGATGAGCAGTTCTTC. The V and J genes are TRBV29-1 and TRBJ2-1, with TRBD2 matching over 8 bases. Germline lookup yields CDR1 SQVTM and CDR2 ANQGSEA. The ends lost 1 base at V and 8 bases at J; junction bases unmatched: 10. CDR3 length equals 15 residues.

This clonotype occurred a few times. V usage is TRBV25-1 and J usage is TRBJ2-3; D unresolved. The CDR3 totals 12 residues. Trimming removed 6 bases from V and 2 bases from J, with 6 bases in between. Per the germline V gene, CDR1 is MGHDK and CDR2 is SYGVNS. CDR3 sequence reads: CASSNTTDTQYF. The CDR3 nucleotides read TGTGCCAGCAGCAACACCACAGATACGCAGTATTTT.

The chain recombines TRBV6-6 with TRBJ1-1; D possibly corresponds to TRBD1 (6 bases). Germline assignment: CDR1 MNHNY and CDR2 SVGAGI (reference sequence). The CDR3 covers 14 residues. Trimming cost V 6 bases and J 6 bases, with 17 bases left between them. CDR3 residues: CASSPYRVTAEAFF. CDR3 DNA: TGTGCCAGCAGCCCATACAGGGTTACCGCTGAAGCTTTCTTT.

This clonotype was found a few times. V and J are TRBV12-3 or TRBV12-4 and TRBJ2-2, with 10 positions matching TRBD2. The CDR3 is 17 amino acids. The V and J ends lost 0 bases and 0 bases, in that order; junction bases with no gene match: 1. CDR3: CASSLASGGANTGELFF. CDR3 coding DNA: TGTGCCAGCAGTTTAGCGAGCGGGGGGGCGAACACCGGGGAGCTGTTTTTT.

J is TRBJ2-7 and V is TRBV10-3; D is perhaps TRBD1 (5 bases). The CDR3 has 13 residues. Germline values: CDR1 ENHRY, CDR2 SYGVKD. The V gene lost 2 bases and the J gene lost 2 bases, with 7 bases spanning the gap. For the CDR3, the DNA is TGTGCCATCAGTGAGATGGGGCCCTACGAGCAGTACTTC. This gives the protein CAISEMGPYEQYF.

V is TRBV18 and J is TRBJ1-2; D may be TRBD1 (5 bases). This CDR3 has 14 amino acids. Trimming pared 6 bases from V and 5 bases from J, leaving 16 bases between. In germline, CDR1 is KGHSH, CDR2 LQKENI. CDR3 residues: CASSQPGTRYGYTF. The DNA of the CDR3 is TGTGCCAGCTCCCAACCCGGGACCCGGTATGGCTACACCTTC.